A selection of T cell receptor beta chains follows, all from one sample in a study of blood T cells in healthy people across ages. A single record per CDR3 protein comes from TCRdb applying MiXCR to the 5' RACE reads. The top ten clones hold 18% of a sample with 1,100,000 or so distinct CDR3 sequences, under 45% of them seen once. The sequenced sample was blood. Receptor source: an older woman in good health. Both conserved end residues are trimmed from each CDR3.

V	length	CDR3
TRBV4-1	12	ASSQDSSRGGYT
TRBV20-1	11	SAKTSGYNEQY
TRBV29-1	12	SARQGAAGETQY
TRBV29-1	12	SVEGQGTAYEQY
TRBV7-9	16	ASTNAALRTSGFNEQF
TRBV20-1	13	SAREGPYSNQPQH
TRBV5-1	11	ASNQGGEETQY
TRBV29-1	11	SVGGRWQETQY
TRBV5-1	12	ASSLVVGTKGYT
TRBV18	14	ASSPSTSGSTYEQY
TRBV28	13	ASSWGTGAGETQY
TRBV28	14	ASRTGGSPGANVLT
TRBV29-1	13	SAGTSGSSTDTQY
TRBV3-1	14	ASSQDSGGAVYEQY
TRBV20-1	13	SAPNGGGNTGELF
TRBV25-1	11	ASSELGGKEQF
TRBV6-5	15	ASSYTGPSPAADTQY
TRBV28	13	ASSPRDAMTETQY
TRBV13	13	ASSRGGTSVYEQY
TRBV7-7	12	ASSLTGLQETQY
TRBV6-6	13	ASSYSEGSRDTQY
TRBV11-1	16	ASSLSPGASGIADEQF
TRBV7-8	12	ASSPRDIQETQY
TRBV29-1	12	SVARIGTNEKLF
TRBV29-1	11	SVRDRVLTEAF
TRBV10-3	14	AIRRSREVGQETQY
TRBV12-3/TRBV12-4	15	ASSLGKLTSGRGVRY
TRBV2	10	ANADSSYEQY
TRBV20-1	12	SARDILAYNEQF
TRBV9	14	ASSVDLAGAINEQF
TRBV20-1	12	SARLAGAQETQY
TRBV19	11	ASKRWGSNIQY
TRBV10-2	8	ASIEGTQY
TRBV6-1	15	ASSEARTSGKGHEQY
TRBV7-9	18	ASDPPWIGNAEWGNQPQH
TRBV6-2/TRBV6-3	12	ASRPTGLAGEQY
TRBV2	14	ASGGRGATTSEKLF
TRBV7-9	16	ASSFSRGADSSYNEQF
TRBV4-1	15	ASSHPRKGLPQETQY
TRBV4-2	12	ASSQVNVNTEAF
TRBV11-2	16	ASSLDRVGRENKGEQY
TRBV29-1	9	SAKEGDGYT
TRBV6-4	16	ASSDARYEQGYINEQY
TRBV3-1	12	ASSDFLEADTQY
TRBV28	14	ASSRVEGHPTYEQY
TRBV6-1	12	ASSELLSYNEQF
TRBV21-1	14	ASKGTSGLSYNEQF
TRBV7-2	13	ASSLSRSGANVLT
TRBV3-1	12	ASGLAGGPYEQY
TRBV5-6	13	ASSPARPTNSPLH
TRBV7-8	14	ASSLGKGLERDTQY